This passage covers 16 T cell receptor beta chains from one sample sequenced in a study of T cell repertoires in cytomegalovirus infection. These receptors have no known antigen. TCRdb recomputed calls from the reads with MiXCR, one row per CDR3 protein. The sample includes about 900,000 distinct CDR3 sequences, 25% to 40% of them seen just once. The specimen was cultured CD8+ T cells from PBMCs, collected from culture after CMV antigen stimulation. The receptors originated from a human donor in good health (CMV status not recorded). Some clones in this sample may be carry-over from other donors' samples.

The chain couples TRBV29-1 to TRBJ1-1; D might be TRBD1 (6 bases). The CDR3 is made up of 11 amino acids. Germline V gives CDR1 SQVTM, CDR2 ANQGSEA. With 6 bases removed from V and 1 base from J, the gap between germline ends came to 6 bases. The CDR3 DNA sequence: TGCAGCGTGGACAGGAACACTGAAGCTTTCTTT. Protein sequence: CSVDRNTEAFF. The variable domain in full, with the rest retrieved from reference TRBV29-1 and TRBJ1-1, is SAVISQKPSRDICQRGTSLTIQCQVDSQVTMMFWYRQQPGQSLTLIATANQGSEATYESGFVIDKFPISRPNLTFSTLTVSNMSPEDSSIYLCSVDRNTEAFFGQGTRLTVV.

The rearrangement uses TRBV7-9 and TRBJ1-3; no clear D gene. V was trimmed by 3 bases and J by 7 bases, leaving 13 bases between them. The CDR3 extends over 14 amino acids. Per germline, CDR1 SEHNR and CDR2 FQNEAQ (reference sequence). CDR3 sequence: CASSFRQLDNTIYF. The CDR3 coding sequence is TGTGCCAGCAGCTTCCGACAACTGGACAACACCATATATTTT.

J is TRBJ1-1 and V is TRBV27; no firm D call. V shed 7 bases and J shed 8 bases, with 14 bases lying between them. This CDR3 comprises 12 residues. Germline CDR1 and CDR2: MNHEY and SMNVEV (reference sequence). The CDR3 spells CASKGVAMEAFF. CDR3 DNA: TGTGCCAGCAAGGGAGTGGCCATGGAAGCTTTCTTT.

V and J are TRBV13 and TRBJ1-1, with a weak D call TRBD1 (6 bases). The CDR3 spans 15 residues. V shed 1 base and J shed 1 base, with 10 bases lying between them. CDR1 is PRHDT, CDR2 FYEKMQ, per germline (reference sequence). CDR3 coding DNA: TGTGCCAGCAGCTTAGCACGGGACAAGAACACTGAAGCTTTCTTT. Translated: CASSLARDKNTEAFF.

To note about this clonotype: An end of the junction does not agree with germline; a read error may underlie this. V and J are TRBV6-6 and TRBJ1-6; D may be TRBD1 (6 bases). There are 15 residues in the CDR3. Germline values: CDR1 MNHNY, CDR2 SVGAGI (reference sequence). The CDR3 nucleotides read TGTGCCAGCAGTTACCCACAGGGAAATAACTCACCCCTCCACTTT. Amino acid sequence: CASSYPQGNNSPLHF.

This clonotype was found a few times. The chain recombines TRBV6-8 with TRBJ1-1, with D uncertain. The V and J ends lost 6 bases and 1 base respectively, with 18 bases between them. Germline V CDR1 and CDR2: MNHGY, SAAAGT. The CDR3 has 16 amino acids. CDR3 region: CASSYRVAAPNTEAFF. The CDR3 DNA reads TGTGCCAGCAGCTATAGGGTGGCAGCACCGAACACTGAAGCTTTCTTT.

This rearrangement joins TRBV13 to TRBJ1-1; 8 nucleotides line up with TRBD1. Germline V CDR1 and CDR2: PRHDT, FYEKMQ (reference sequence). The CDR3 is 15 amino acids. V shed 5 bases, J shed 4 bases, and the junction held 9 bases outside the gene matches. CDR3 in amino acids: CASSPWTGSSTEAFF. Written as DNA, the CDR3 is TGTGCCAGCAGCCCCTGGACAGGGAGCAGCACTGAAGCTTTCTTT.

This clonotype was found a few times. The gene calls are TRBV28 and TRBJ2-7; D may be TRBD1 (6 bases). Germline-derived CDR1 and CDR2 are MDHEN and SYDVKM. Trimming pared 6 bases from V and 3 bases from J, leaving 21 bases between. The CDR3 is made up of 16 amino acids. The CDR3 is CASSPLDRTQHYEQYV. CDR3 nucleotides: TGTGCCAGCAGCCCCCTTGACAGGACCCAACACTACGAGCAGTACGTC.

The CDR3, as DNA: TGTGCCAGCAGTTACGCCCGATACCCCAGCGGGGGGACTAATGAGCAGTTCTTC. As protein: CASSYARYPSGGTNEQFF. The chain is built from TRBV6-5 and TRBJ2-1, with 9 nucleotides matching TRBD2. Germline lookup yields CDR1 MNHEY and CDR2 SVGAGI. Unmatched junction bases numbered 15, after V lost 2 bases and J lost 7 bases. CDR3 length: 18 residues.

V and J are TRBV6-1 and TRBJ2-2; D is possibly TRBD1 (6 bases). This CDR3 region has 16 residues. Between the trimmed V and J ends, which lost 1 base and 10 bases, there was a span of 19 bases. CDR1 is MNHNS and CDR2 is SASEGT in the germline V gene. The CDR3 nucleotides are TGTGCCAGCAGTGAAGGGACAGCGCGTTCTCTGGAGGAGCTGTTTTTT. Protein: CASSEGTARSLEELFF.

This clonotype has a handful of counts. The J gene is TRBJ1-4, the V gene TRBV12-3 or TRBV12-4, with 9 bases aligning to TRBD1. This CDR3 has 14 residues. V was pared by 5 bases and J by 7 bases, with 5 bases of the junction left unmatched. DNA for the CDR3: TGTGCCAGCAGTAAACAGGGGGCCGGTGAAAAACTGTTTTTT. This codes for CASSKQGAGEKLFF.

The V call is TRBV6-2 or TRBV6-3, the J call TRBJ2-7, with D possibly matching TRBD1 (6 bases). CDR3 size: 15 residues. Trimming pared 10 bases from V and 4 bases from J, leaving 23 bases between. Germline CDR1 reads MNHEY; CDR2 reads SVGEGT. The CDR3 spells CATEGFQGHTYEQYV. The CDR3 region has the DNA TGTGCCACCGAGGGATTCCAGGGACACACATACGAGCAGTACGTC.

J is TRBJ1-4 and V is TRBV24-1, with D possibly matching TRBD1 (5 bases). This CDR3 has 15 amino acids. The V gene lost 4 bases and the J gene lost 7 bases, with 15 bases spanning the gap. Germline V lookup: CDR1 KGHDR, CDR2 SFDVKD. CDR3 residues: CATSDPSDNAEKLFF. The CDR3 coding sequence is TGTGCCACCAGTGACCCTTCGGACAACGCTGAAAAACTGTTTTTT.

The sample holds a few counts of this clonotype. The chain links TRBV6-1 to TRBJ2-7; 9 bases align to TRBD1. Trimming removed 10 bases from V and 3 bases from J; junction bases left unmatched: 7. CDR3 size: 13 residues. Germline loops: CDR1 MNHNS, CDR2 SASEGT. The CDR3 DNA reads TGTGCCATCAGGGGGACAGGGAGCTACGAGCAGTACTTC. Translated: CAIRGTGSYEQYF.

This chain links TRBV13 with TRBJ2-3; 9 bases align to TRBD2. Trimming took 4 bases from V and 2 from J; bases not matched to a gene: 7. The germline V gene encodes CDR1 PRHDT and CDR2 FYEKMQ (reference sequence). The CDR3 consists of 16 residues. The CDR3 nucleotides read TGTGCCAGCAGCTCCAATAGCGGGGGATTCACAGATACGCAGTATTTT. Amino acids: CASSSNSGGFTDTQYF.

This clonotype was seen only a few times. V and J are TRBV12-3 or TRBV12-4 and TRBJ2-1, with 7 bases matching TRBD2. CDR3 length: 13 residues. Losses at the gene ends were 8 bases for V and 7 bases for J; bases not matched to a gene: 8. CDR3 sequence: CASREEIGNEQFF. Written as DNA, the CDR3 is TGTGCCAGCCGGGAGGAGATAGGGAATGAGCAGTTCTTC.